This T cell receptor beta chain was sequenced in a study of CD8+ T cells in alopecia areata. cDNA prepared by RNA extraction and subsequent reverse transcription served as the template for sequencing. The data were produced by immunoSEQ multiplex PCR, yet TCRdb's version contains in-frame clones alone and is incomplete. The sample includes more than 150,000 clones, about 50% of them seen just once. CDR1 is SGHDN and CDR2 is FVKESK in the germline V gene. The CDR3 is 13 amino acids. V was shortened by 8 bases and J by 10 bases, with 15 bases between the two germline ends. This clone has only a few counts.

V is TRBV14 and J is TRBJ1-6; D uncertain. Specimen: CD8+ T cells sorted from blood, collected at week 0. The receptor was isolated from a human donor with alopecia areata. CDR3 sequence (DNA): TGTGCCAGCGTCGGCAGGCTAGGGTCACCCCTCCACTTT. It translates to CASVGRLGSPLHF. Drawing the rest from reference TRBV14 and TRBJ1-6, the complete variable domain is EAGVTQFPSHSVIEKGQTVTLRCDPISGHDNLYWYRRVMGKEIKFLLHFVKESKQDESGMPNNRFLAERTGGTYSTLKVQPAELEDSGVYFCASVGRLGSPLHFGNGTRLTVT.